One sample yielded the 30 T cell receptor beta chains listed below, sequenced in a study of identical twins. TCRdb called the 5' RACE reads again in MiXCR, with one record for every CDR3 protein. The data show hundreds of thousands of distinct CDR3 sequences, approximately 6% seen once. The sequenced sample was naive T cells sorted from blood. These receptors all stem from a man younger than 30 in good health.

The chain couples TRBV7-2 to TRBJ2-7; unclear D gene. V was clipped by 4 bases and J by 6 bases, with 19 bases between them. There are 15 residues in the CDR3. Germline V CDR1 and CDR2: SGHTA, FQGNSA. CDR3 sequence (DNA): TGTGCCAGCAGCTCATTCCCCGGCGCCAACTCCGAGCAGTACTTC. Translated: CASSSFPGANSEQYF.

This clonotype was counted at least ten times. CDR3 loop: CASSFSYPNRNSPLHF. Written as DNA, the CDR3 is TGTGCCAGCAGTTTTAGCTACCCAAACCGTAATTCACCCCTCCACTTT. The rearrangement joins TRBV12-3 or TRBV12-4 to TRBJ1-6; the D is unclear. The ends were cut back, 3 bases at V and 6 bases at J, with 15 bases in the middle. This CDR3 has 16 residues.

The gene calls are TRBV5-1 and TRBJ1-1; 9 nucleotides agree with TRBD1. There are 15 residues in the CDR3. Germline loops: CDR1 SGHRS, CDR2 YFSETQ. V trimming: 4 bases; J trimming: 5 bases; junction bases outside the gene matches: 9. The CDR3 DNA follows: TGCGCCAGCAGCAAAAGACAGGGGGGAAGTACTGAAGCTTTCTTT. Translating gives CASSKRQGGSTEAFF.

This clonotype was seen at least ten times. The J gene is TRBJ2-7, the V gene TRBV6-2 or TRBV6-3, with D perhaps TRBD2 (6 bases). CDR1 is MNHEY, CDR2 SVGEGT, per germline. The length of the CDR3 is 19 residues. Trimming took 2 bases from V and 0 from J, leaving 23 bases between them. CDR3 DNA: TGTGCCAGCAGTTACGTGGCTAGCGAAACCGGTTGGGACTCCTACGAGCAGTACTTC. Its translation is CASSYVASETGWDSYEQYF.

In this sample, this clonotype turned up many times. This chain links TRBV12-3 or TRBV12-4 with TRBJ2-5; either TRBD1 or TRBD2 may fit D (6 bases each). Trimming pared 1 base from V and 5 bases from J, leaving 14 bases between. This CDR3 is built from 15 residues. The CDR3 loop reads CASSLGPKGGETQYF. As DNA, the CDR3 is TGTGCCAGCAGTTTAGGCCCGAAGGGGGGTGAGACCCAGTACTTC.

This clonotype was seen only a few times. This sequence joins TRBV25-1 and TRBJ1-1, with D perhaps matching TRBD1 (6 bases). V was clipped by 6 bases and J by 4 bases, with 9 bases between them. The CDR3 sequence is 12 residues long. Germline CDR1 is MGHDK and CDR2 is SYGVNS. CDR3: CASSGGLTEAFF. DNA for the CDR3: TGTGCCAGCAGCGGGGGCCTCACTGAAGCTTTCTTT.

This clonotype occurred a few times. The V and J genes are TRBV20-1 and TRBJ2-3; D is ambiguous. Trimming stripped 5 bases from V and 0 bases from J, with 18 bases between. CDR1 is DFQATT, CDR2 SNEGSKA, per germline (reference sequence). The CDR3 contains 16 residues. The CDR3 sequence is CSAGGSTLGSTDTQYF. CDR3 bases: TGCAGTGCTGGCGGTTCAACTCTAGGGAGCACAGATACGCAGTATTTT.

The rearrangement links TRBV20-1 to TRBJ2-7; the match to TRBD2 covers 13 bases. J lost 2 bases, V lost 6 bases, and 10 bases had no gene match. The CDR3 has 16 amino acids. In germline, CDR1 is DFQATT, CDR2 SNEGSKA (reference sequence). CDR3 DNA sequence: TGCAGTGCAGCGGGACTAGCGGGAAGCGGGGCCTACGAGCAGTACTTC. This gives the protein CSAAGLAGSGAYEQYF.

This clonotype was counted a few times. The chain is built from TRBV6-5 and TRBJ2-5, with D tentatively TRBD1 or TRBD2 (5 bases each). Germline values: CDR1 MNHEY, CDR2 SVGAGI. The CDR3 runs 15 residues. Deletions cut 4 bases from V and 4 bases from J, with 16 bases between. The CDR3 sequence is CASSFTGTDRETQYF. In DNA, the CDR3 is TGTGCCAGCAGTTTCACCGGGACGGACCGAGAGACCCAGTACTTC.

The chain carries TRBV12-3 or TRBV12-4 and TRBJ2-7, with 7 positions matching TRBD1. The trim removed 7 bases at V and 1 base at J, leaving 7 bases unmatched. The CDR3 length is 14 residues. The CDR3 nucleotides read TGTGCCAGCATTAGACAGGGAACTTCCTACGAGCAGTACTTC. This encodes CASIRQGTSYEQYF.

This clonotype was recorded at least ten times. A junction boundary mismatches the germline segment, possibly from a read error. The V call is TRBV5-1, the J call TRBJ2-6, with TRBD1 as a possible D gene (6 bases). Germline CDR1 reads SGHRS; CDR2 reads YFSETQ. This CDR3 contains 14 residues. This CDR3 reads CASSFAKGDNVLTF. The CDR3, as DNA: TGCGCCAGCAGCTTCGCCAAGGGGGACAACGTCCTGACTTTC.

The V gene is TRBV5-1, the J gene TRBJ2-6; the D gene is possibly TRBD1 (5 bases). Germline CDR1 reads SGHRS; CDR2 reads YFSETQ. V gave up 4 bases and J gave up 1 base, with 15 bases separating them. This CDR3 has 17 amino acids. The CDR3 DNA reads as TGCGCCAGCAGCGGGCCGGACACGGTTTCTGGGGCCAACGTCCTGACTTTC. Amino acids: CASSGPDTVSGANVLTF.

Ten or more counts support this clonotype. V is TRBV6-1 and J is TRBJ2-7; 10 bases fit TRBD1. CDR1 MNHNS and CDR2 SASEGT come from the germline V gene. V lost 6 bases to trimming and J lost 1 base; unmatched junction nucleotides: 0. The CDR3 loop spans 13 amino acids. CDR3 nucleotide sequence: TGTGCCAGCAGGGGACAGGGGTCCTACGAGCAGTACGTC. Protein sequence: CASRGQGSYEQYV.

This clonotype occurred a few times. The rearrangement joins TRBV12-3 or TRBV12-4 to TRBJ2-7; a possible D gene is TRBD1 (7 bases). This CDR3 has 14 residues. Trimming removed 6 bases at V and 2 bases at J, with 14 bases between. The CDR3 loop reads CASSLTGEAYEQYF. The DNA of the CDR3 is TGTGCCAGCAGCCTAACAGGGGAGGCCTACGAGCAGTACTTC.

This chain links TRBV14 with TRBJ2-7; 10 bases line up with TRBD2. Germline assignment: CDR1 SGHDN and CDR2 FVKESK. The junction had 8 bases not matched to a gene; V was cut back by 4 bases and J by 2 bases. The CDR3 is 16 residues long. CDR3 coding DNA: TGTGCCAGCAGCCGAACTAGCGGGATAGGACCCTACGAGCAGTACTTC. Translating it yields CASSRTSGIGPYEQYF.

This clonotype came up a few times. This sequence joins TRBV27 and TRBJ2-1; 7 nucleotides align to TRBD1. J lost 11 bases, V lost 6 bases, and 22 bases had no gene match. The CDR3 loop spans 17 amino acids. CDR1 is MNHEY and CDR2 is SMNVEV in the germline V gene (reference sequence). Written as DNA, the CDR3 is TGTGCCAGCAGCCCCCGAAAACCCGGGACAGACGGGATTAAGCAGTTCTTC. It specifies CASSPRKPGTDGIKQFF.

The sample holds a few counts of this clonotype. The genes are TRBV6-2 or TRBV6-3 and TRBJ1-2; 8 bases agree with TRBD1. CDR1 MNHEY and CDR2 SVGEGT come from the germline V gene. V was pared by 3 bases and J by 3 bases, with 9 bases of the junction left unmatched. The CDR3 sequence is 16 residues long. CDR3 sequence: CASSYSRGTGDYGYTF. As DNA, the CDR3 is TGTGCCAGCAGTTATTCCCGCGGGACAGGCGACTATGGCTACACCTTC.

The sample holds many counts of this clonotype. The chain combines TRBV18 with TRBJ2-5; the D gene is possibly TRBD2 (6 bases). This CDR3 has 14 amino acids. CDR1 and CDR2 (germline): KGHSH, LQKENI. Trimming cost V 6 bases and J 5 bases, with 16 bases left between them. The CDR3: CASSPTAGSETQYF. In DNA form, the CDR3 reads TGTGCCAGCTCTCCCACCGCGGGGTCGGAGACCCAGTACTTC.

This chain connects TRBV24-1 to TRBJ2-5, with D hard to call. The CDR3 length is 11 residues. CDR1 is KGHDR and CDR2 is SFDVKD in the germline V gene. With 9 bases removed from V and 5 bases from J, the gap between germline ends came to 9 bases. The CDR3 nucleotides read TGTGCCACCGAGGACCCGGAGACCCAGTACTTC. Protein: CATEDPETQYF.

This clonotype has only a few counts. V usage is TRBV7-3 and J usage is TRBJ2-1; D not certain. Germline loops: CDR1 SGHTA, CDR2 FQGTGA. Trimming shortened V by 5 bases and J by 9 bases, and 11 bases separated the two germline ends. This CDR3 is built from 12 residues. The CDR3 DNA reads as TGTGCCAGCAGCCCTATAGCCGGTGAGCAGTTCTTC. This gives the protein CASSPIAGEQFF.

The rearrangement links TRBV10-3 to TRBJ1-1, with D hard to call. The CDR3 runs to 12 residues. Germline V gene sequence: CDR1 ENHRY, CDR2 SYGVKD. With 0 bases removed from V and 5 bases from J, the gap between germline ends came to 4 bases. CDR3 region: CAISESETEAFF. DNA for the CDR3: TGTGCCATCAGTGAGTCAGAAACTGAAGCTTTCTTT.

This clonotype was detected only a few times. V and J are TRBV6-5 and TRBJ2-5; maybe TRBD1 (5 bases). The CDR3 is made up of 15 amino acids. CDR1 is MNHEY and CDR2 is SVGAGI in the germline V gene. Between the trimmed V and J ends, which lost 0 bases and 5 bases, there was a span of 13 bases. The DNA for the CDR3 is TGTGCCAGCAGTTACTCGATAACAGGCGGTGAGACCCAGTACTTC. Amino acids: CASSYSITGGETQYF.

This clonotype was picked up many times. This rearrangement joins TRBV24-1 to TRBJ2-7; 9 positions agree with TRBD2. Germline loops: CDR1 KGHDR, CDR2 SFDVKD. CDR3 length: 14 amino acids. Trimming cost V 4 bases and J 4 bases; bases outside gene matches: 4. The CDR3 DNA follows: TGTGCCACCAGTGACCCGACTAGCGGTTACGAGCAGTACTTC. This codes for CATSDPTSGYEQYF.

About this clonotype: A much larger clone sits a single nucleotide away, making a read error possible. The chain carries TRBV12-3 or TRBV12-4 and TRBJ2-4; 9 nucleotides match TRBD2. The CDR3 is 14 residues long. In nucleotides, the CDR3 is TGTGCCAGCAGCCCGGGACTAGCAGCAAACATTCAGCACTTC. Translation gives CASSPGLAANIQHF.

The V and J genes are TRBV5-1 and TRBJ2-3; 15 nucleotides agree with TRBD2. The V gene's germline CDR1 is SGHRS and CDR2 YFSETQ. Trimming took 0 bases from V and 4 from J; bases not matched to a gene: 3. The CDR3 extends over 17 amino acids. The CDR3 DNA sequence: TGCGCCAGCAGCTTGGGGGGACTAGCGGGAGGATCAGATACGCAGTATTTT. This sequence encodes CASSLGGLAGGSDTQYF.

This clonotype showed up just a few times. J is TRBJ2-1 and V is TRBV11-2; maybe TRBD1 (5 bases). The CDR3 consists of 18 residues. Between the trimmed V and J ends, which lost 0 bases and 3 bases, there was a span of 18 bases. In germline, CDR1 is SGHAT, CDR2 FQNNGV. The CDR3 spells CASSLDYPGKSSYNEQFF. DNA for the CDR3: TGTGCCAGCAGCTTAGATTACCCAGGGAAGTCTAGCTACAATGAGCAGTTCTTC.

This clonotype was observed at least ten times. The chain has TRBV6-1 and TRBJ2-7, with 7 bases matching TRBD2. There are 16 residues in the CDR3. V lost 6 bases, J lost 3 bases, and 14 bases stayed unmatched. Germline CDR1 is MNHNS and CDR2 is SASEGT. As DNA, the CDR3 is TGTGCCAGCAGCCAAGGACTAGGCTTTACCGTCTACGAGCAGTACTTC. It specifies CASSQGLGFTVYEQYF.

This clonotype was observed at least ten times. V and J are TRBV6-2 or TRBV6-3 and TRBJ2-1; 7 bases are a match to TRBD2. The CDR3 runs 14 residues. V shed 6 bases and J 3 bases; nucleotides not matched to a gene: 5. Germline V gives CDR1 MNHEY, CDR2 SVGEGT. The CDR3 loop is CASRVGGNYNEQFF. The CDR3 DNA follows: TGTGCCAGCAGAGTGGGGGGGAACTACAATGAGCAGTTCTTC.

In its sample, this clonotype was seen many times. The chain combines TRBV9 with TRBJ1-1; D is possibly TRBD1 (6 bases). The germline gives CDR1 SGDLS, CDR2 YYNGEE. The CDR3 is made up of 15 amino acids. Between the trimmed V and J ends, which lost 0 bases and 4 bases, there was a span of 13 bases. Here the CDR3 DNA reads TGTGCCAGCAGCGTAGTTCCGGGGGCTGGCACTGAAGCTTTCTTT. Translating it yields CASSVVPGAGTEAFF.

The rearrangement uses TRBV7-9 and TRBJ2-5; perhaps D is TRBD1 or TRBD2 (6 bases each). Trimming stripped 5 bases from V and 4 bases from J, with 17 bases between. Germline values: CDR1 SEHNR, CDR2 FQNEAQ (reference sequence). The CDR3 is made up of 15 amino acids. The CDR3 sequence is CASSPFGGLGETQYF. The CDR3 region has the DNA TGTGCCAGCAGCCCCTTCGGGGGCCTTGGAGAGACCCAGTACTTC.